What follows is one TCR beta chain and its context. This record comes from a study of blood T cell repertoires in COVID-19. Study information: Whether acute or convalescent, the COVID-19 samples came from the United States, Italy and Spain.

Produced via immunoSEQ multiplex PCR; TCRdb's table is partial and in-frame only. This sample yields 200,000 or so clones, of which roughly 84% are seen a single time; 2% to 2.5% belongs to the top ten. CDR1 and CDR2 from the germline V gene are SEHNR and FQNEAQ (reference sequence). The ends were cut back, 3 bases at V and 6 bases at J, with 13 bases in the middle. The CDR3 extends over 14 amino acids. This chain connects TRBV7-9 to TRBJ2-3; perhaps TRBD2 as D (6 bases). This TCR was recovered from an older woman with acute or convalescent COVID-19. Source material: peripheral blood. The CDR3 is CASSFGGGSDTQYF. The CDR3 DNA follows: TGTGCCAGCAGCTTCGGTGGGGGGAGCGATACGCAGTATTTT.